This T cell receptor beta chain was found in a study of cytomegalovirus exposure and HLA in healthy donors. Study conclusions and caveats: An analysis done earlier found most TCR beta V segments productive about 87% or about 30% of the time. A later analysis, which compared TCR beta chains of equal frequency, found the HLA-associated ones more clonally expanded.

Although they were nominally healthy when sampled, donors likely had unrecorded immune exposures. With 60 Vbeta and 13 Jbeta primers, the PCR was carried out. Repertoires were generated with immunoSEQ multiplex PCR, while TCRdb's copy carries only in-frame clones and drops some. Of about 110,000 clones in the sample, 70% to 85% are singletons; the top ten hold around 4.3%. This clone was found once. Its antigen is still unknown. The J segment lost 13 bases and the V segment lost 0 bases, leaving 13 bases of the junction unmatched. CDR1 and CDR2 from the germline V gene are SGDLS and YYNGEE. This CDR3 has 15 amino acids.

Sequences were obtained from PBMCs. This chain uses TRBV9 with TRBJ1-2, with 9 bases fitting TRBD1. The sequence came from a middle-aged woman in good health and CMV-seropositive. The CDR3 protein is CASSVGGPSQGAPTF. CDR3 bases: TGTGCCAGCAGCGTAGGAGGCCCCTCACAGGGGGCCCCCACCTTC.